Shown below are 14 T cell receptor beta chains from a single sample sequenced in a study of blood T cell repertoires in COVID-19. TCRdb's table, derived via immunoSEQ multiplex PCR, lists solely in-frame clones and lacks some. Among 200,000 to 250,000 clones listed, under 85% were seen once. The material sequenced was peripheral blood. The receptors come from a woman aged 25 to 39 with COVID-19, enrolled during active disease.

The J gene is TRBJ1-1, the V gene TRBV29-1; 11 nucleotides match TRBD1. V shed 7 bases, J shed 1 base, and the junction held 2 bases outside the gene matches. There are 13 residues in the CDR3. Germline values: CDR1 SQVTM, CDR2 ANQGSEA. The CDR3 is CSAGQGANTEAFF. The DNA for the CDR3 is TGCAGCGCTGGACAGGGGGCGAACACTGAAGCTTTCTTT.

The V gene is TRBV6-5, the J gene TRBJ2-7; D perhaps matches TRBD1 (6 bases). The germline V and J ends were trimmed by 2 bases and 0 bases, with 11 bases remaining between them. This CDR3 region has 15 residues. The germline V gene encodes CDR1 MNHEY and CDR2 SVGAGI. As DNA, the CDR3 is TGTGCCAGCAGTTACCGTAAGACAGGCTCCTACGAGCAGTACTTC. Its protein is CASSYRKTGSYEQYF.

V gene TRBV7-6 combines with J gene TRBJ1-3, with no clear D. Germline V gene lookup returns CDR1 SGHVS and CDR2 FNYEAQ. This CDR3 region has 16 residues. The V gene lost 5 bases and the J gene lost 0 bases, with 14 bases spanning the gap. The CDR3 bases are TGTGCCAGCAGCCCCTTGGGCCCCAGCTCTGGAAACACCATATATTTT. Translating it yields CASSPLGPSSGNTIYF.

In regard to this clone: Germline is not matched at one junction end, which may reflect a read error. The chain's CDR3 is CASSITPSGEQYF. The CDR3 region has the DNA TGTGCCAGCAGCATAACACCTTCGGGCGAGCAGTACTTC. The gene calls are TRBV7-3 and TRBJ2-7; D is ambiguous. Per germline, CDR1 SGHTA and CDR2 FQGTGA. The CDR3 spans 13 residues.

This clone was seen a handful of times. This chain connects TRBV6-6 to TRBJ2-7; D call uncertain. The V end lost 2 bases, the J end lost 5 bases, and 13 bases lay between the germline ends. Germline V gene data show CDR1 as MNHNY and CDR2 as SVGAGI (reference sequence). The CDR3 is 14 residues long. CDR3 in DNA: TGTGCCAGCAGTTACGAAGAGGCGCGCCACGAGCAGTACTTC. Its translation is CASSYEEARHEQYF.

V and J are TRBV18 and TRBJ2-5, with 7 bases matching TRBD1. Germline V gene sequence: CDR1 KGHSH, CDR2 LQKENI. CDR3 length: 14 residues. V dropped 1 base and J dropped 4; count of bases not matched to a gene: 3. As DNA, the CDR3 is TGTGCCAGCTCACCACTAGGGGGCACAGAGACCCAGTACTTC. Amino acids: CASSPLGGTETQYF.

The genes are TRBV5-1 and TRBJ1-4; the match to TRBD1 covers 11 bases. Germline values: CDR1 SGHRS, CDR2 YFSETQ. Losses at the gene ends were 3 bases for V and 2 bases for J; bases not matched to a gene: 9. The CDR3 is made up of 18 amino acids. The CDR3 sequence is CASSSSGTGGSTNEKLFF. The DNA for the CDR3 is TGCGCCAGCAGCTCTTCCGGGACAGGGGGGTCGACTAATGAAAAACTGTTTTTT.

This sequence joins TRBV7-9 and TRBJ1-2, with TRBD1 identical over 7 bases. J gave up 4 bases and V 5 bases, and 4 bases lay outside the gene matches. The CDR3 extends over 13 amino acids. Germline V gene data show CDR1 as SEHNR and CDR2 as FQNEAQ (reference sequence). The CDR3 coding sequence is TGTGCCAGCAGCGAAGACAGGGTCTATGGCTACACCTTC. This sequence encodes CASSEDRVYGYTF.

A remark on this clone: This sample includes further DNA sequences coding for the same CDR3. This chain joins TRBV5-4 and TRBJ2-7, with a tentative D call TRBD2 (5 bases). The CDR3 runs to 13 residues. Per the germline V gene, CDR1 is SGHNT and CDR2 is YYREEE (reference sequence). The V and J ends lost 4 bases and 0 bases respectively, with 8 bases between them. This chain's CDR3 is CASSPTISYEQYF. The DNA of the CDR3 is TGTGCCAGCAGCCCGACTATCTCCTACGAGCAGTACTTC.

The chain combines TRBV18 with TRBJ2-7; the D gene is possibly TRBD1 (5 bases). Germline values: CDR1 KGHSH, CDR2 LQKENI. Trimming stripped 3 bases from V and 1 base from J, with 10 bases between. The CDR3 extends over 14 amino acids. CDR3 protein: CASSPQGSSYEQYF. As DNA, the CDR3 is TGTGCCAGCTCACCCCAGGGCTCTTCCTACGAGCAGTACTTC.

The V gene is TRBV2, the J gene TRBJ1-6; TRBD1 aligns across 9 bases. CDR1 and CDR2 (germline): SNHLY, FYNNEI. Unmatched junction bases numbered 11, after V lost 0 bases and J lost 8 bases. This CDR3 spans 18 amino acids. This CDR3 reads CASSEALLLGQGDSPLHF. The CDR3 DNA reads TGTGCCAGCAGTGAAGCGCTTCTGTTGGGACAGGGTGATTCACCCCTCCACTTT.

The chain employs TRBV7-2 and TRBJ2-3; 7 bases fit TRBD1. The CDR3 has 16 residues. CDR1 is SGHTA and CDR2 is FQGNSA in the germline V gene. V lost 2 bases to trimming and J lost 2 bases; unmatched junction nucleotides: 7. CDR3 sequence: CASSLPAGTATDTQYF. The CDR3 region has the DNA TGTGCCAGCAGCTTACCCGCCGGGACAGCCACAGATACGCAGTATTTT.

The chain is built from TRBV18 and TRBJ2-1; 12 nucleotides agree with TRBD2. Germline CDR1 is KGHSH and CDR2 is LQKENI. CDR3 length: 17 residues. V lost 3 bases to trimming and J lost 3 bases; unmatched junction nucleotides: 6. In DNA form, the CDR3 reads TGTGCCAGCTCACCGACGACTAGCGGGGGCCACTACAATGAGCAGTTCTTC. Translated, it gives CASSPTTSGGHYNEQFF.

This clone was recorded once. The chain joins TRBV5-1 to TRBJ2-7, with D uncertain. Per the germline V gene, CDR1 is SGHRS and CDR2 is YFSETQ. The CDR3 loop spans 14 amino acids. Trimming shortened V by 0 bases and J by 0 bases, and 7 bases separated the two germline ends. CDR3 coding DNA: TGCGCCAGCAGCTTGGGGAGTCCCTCCTACGAGCAGTACTTC. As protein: CASSLGSPSYEQYF.